This T cell receptor beta chain was documented in a study of cytomegalovirus exposure and HLA in healthy donors. Turning to the study itself: About 80 million unique TCRs from HLA-typed donors were held in an early data release. Findings of the study overall: For TCR beta chains, V- and J-gene trimming was later linked to a missense DCLRE1C variant. A list of around 150 TCR beta chains associated with cytomegalovirus was given. Some highly shared sequence variants likely arose as a pipeline artifact.

Use of 60 Vbeta and 13 Jbeta primers characterized the PCR. TCRdb's table, derived via immunoSEQ multiplex PCR, lists solely in-frame clones and lacks some. The table for this sample gives 74,000 or so clones. A word on this clone: Its target is unknown.

The CDR3 covers 14 residues. V was clipped by 6 bases and J by 3 bases, with 15 bases between them. Germline assignment: CDR1 MNHNS and CDR2 SASEGT. The chain couples TRBV6-1 to TRBJ2-7; possible D gene TRBD1, 5 bases. This TCR derives from a woman aged 55-69 years in good health and CMV-seronegative. Sample: PBMCs. The CDR3 loop is CASSKKGEVYEQYF. The CDR3 nucleotides read TGTGCCAGCAGCAAAAAAGGGGAAGTCTACGAGCAGTACTTC.